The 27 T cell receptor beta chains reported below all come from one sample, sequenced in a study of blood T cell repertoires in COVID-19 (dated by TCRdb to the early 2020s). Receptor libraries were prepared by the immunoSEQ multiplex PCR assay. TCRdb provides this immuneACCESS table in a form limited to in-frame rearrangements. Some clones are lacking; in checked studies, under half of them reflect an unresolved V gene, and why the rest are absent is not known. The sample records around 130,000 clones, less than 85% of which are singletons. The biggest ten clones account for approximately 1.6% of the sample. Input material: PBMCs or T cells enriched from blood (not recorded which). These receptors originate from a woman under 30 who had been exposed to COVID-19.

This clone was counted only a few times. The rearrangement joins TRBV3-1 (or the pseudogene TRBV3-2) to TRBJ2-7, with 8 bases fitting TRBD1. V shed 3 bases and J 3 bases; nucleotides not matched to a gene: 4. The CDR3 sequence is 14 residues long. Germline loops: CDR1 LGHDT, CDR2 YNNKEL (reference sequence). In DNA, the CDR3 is TGTGCCAGCAGCCACACAGGGGGAAGCTACGAGCAGTACTTC. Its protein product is CASSHTGGSYEQYF.

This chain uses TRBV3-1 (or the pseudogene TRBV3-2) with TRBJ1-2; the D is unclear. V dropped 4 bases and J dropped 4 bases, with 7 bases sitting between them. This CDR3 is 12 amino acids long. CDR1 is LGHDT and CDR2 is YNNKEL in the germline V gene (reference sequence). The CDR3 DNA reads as TGTGCCAGCAGCCTTCTCCGCTATGGCTACACCTTC. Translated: CASSLLRYGYTF.

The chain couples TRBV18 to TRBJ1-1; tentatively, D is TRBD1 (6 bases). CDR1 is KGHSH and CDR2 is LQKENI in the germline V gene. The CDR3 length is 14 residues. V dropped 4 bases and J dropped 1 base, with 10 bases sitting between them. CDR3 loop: CASSLIQGNTEAFF. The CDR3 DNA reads TGTGCCAGCTCACTTATACAGGGGAACACTGAAGCTTTCTTT.

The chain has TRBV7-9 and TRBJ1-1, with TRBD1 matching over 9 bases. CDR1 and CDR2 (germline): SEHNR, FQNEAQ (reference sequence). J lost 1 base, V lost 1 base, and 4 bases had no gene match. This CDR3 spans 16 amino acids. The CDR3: CASSLDRGQGNTEAFF. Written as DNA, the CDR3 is TGTGCCAGCAGCTTAGACAGGGGACAGGGGAACACTGAAGCTTTCTTT.

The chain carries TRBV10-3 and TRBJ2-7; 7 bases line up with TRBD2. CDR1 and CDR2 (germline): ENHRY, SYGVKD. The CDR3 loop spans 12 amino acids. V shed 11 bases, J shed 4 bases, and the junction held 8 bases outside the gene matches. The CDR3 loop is CALRGDGYEQYF. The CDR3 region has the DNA TGTGCCCTTCGGGGGGATGGGTACGAGCAGTACTTC.

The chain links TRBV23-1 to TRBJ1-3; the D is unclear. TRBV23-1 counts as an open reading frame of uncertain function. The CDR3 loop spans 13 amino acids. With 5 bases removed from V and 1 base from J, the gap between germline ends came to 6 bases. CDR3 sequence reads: CASSAESGNTIYF. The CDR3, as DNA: TGCGCCAGCAGTGCAGAATCTGGAAACACCATATATTTT.

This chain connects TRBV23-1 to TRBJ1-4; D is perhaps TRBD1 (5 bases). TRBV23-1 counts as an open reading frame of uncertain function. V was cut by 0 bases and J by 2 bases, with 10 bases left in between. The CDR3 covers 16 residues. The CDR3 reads CASSQSAGRTNEKLFF. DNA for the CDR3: TGCGCCAGCAGTCAATCCGCGGGGCGGACTAATGAAAAACTGTTTTTT.

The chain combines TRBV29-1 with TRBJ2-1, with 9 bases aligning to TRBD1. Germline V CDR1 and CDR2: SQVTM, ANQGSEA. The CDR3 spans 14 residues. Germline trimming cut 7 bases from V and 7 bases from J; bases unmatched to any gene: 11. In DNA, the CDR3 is TGCAGCGGATTCCGGGACAGGGATGTTAATGAGCAGTTCTTC. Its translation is CSGFRDRDVNEQFF.

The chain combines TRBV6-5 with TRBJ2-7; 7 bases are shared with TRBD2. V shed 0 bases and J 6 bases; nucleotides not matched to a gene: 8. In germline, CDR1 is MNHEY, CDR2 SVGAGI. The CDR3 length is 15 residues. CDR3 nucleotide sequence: TGTGCCAGCAGTTACTCGTCGCGGGGGTATGGCGAGCAGTACTTC. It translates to CASSYSSRGYGEQYF.

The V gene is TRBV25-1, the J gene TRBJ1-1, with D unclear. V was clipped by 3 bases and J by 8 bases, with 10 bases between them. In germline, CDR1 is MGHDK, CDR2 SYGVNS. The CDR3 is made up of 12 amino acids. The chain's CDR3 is CASSDTGIEAFF. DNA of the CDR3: TGTGCCAGCAGTGATACGGGAATCGAAGCTTTCTTT.

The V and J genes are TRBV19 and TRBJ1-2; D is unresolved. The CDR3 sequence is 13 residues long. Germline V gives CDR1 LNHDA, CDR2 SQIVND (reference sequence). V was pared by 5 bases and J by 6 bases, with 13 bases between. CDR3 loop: CASSLLVNDGYTF. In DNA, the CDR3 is TGTGCCAGTAGTCTCCTAGTAAACGATGGCTACACCTTC.

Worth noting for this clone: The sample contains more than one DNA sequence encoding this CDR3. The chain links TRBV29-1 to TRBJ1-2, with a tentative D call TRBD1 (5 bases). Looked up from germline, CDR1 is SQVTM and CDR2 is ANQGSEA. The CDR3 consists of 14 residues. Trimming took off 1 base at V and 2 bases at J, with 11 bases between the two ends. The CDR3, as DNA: TGCAGCGTTGAAGGGAGGGGACGGAACTATGGCTACACCTTC. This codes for CSVEGRGRNYGYTF.

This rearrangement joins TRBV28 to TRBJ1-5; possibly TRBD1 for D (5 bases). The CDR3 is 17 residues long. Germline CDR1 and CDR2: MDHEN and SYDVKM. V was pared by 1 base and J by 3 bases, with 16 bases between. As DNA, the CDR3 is TGTGCCAGCAGTTTATCATTGACAGTCACCACCAATCAGCCCCAGCATTTT. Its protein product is CASSLSLTVTTNQPQHF.

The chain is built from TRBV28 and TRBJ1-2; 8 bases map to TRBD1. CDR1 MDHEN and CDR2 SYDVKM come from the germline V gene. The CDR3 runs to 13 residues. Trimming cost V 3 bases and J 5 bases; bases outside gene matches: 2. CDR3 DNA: TGTGCCAGCAGTTTGACAGGGGAATATGGCTACACCTTC. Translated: CASSLTGEYGYTF.

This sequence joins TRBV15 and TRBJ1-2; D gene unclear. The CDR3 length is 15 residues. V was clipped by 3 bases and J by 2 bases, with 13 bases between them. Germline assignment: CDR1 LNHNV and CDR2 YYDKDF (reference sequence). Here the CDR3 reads CATSRDRGSNYGYTF. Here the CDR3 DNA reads TGTGCCACCAGCAGGGATCGGGGAAGCAACTATGGCTACACCTTC.

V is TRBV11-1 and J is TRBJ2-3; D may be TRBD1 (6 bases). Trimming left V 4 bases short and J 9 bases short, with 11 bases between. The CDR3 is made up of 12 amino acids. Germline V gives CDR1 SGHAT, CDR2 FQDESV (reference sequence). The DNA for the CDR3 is TGTGCCAGCAGCTCCGGACAGTTCACGCAGTATTTT. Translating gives CASSSGQFTQYF.

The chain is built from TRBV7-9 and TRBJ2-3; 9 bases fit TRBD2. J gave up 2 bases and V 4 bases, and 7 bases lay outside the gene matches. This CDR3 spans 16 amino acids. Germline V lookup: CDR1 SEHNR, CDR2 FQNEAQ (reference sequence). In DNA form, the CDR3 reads TGTGCCAGCAGCTCCCCTCTAGCGGGACTCACAGATACGCAGTATTTT. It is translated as CASSSPLAGLTDTQYF.

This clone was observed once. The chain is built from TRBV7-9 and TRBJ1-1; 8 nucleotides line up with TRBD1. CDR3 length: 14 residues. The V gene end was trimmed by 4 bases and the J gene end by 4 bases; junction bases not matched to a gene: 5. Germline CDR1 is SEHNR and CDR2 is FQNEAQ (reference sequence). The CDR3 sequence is CASSWDRSVTEAFF. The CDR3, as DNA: TGTGCCAGCAGCTGGGACAGGTCGGTCACTGAAGCTTTCTTT.

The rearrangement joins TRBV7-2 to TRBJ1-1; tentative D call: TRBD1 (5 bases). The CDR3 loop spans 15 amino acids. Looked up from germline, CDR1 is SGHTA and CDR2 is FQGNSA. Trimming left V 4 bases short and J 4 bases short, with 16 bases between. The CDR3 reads CASSSVGVKVTEAFF. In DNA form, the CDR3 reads TGTGCCAGCAGCTCGGTAGGGGTTAAGGTCACTGAAGCTTTCTTT. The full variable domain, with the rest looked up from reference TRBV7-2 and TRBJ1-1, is GAGVSQSPSNKVTEKGKDVELRCDPISGHTALYWYRQSLGQGLEFLIYFQGNSAPDKSGLPSDRFSAERTGGSVSTLTIQRTQQEDSAVYLCASSSVGVKVTEAFFGQGTRLTVV.

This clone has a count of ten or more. DNA for the CDR3: TGCGCCAGCAGCTTGGCGGGAGAGCCCAGATACTACGAGCAGTACTTC. Residues: CASSLAGEPRYYEQYF. The rearrangement links TRBV5-1 to TRBJ2-7, with D perhaps TRBD2 (6 bases). The length of the CDR3 is 16 residues. V was clipped by 0 bases and J by 3 bases, with 16 bases between them. Per the germline V gene, CDR1 is SGHRS and CDR2 is YFSETQ.

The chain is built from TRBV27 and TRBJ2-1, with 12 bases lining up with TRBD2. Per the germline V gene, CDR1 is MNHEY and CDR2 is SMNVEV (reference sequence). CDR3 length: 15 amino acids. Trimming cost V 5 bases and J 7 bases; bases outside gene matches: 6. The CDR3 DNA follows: TGTGCCAGCAGTGCGACTAGCGGGAGAGGGAATGAGCAGTTCTTC. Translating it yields CASSATSGRGNEQFF.

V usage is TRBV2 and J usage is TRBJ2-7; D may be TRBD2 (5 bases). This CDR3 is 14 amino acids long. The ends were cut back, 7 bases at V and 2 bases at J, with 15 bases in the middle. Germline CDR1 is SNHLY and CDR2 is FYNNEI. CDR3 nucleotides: TGTGCCAGCATGGGGAGCTCCAGACCCTACGAGCAGTACTTC. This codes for CASMGSSRPYEQYF.

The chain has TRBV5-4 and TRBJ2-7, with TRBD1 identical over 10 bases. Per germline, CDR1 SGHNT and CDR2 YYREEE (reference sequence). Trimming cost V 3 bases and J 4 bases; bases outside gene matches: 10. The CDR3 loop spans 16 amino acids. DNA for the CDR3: TGTGCCAGCAGCTCCAGCGGGGGACAGGGGACGTACGAGCAGTACTTC. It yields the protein CASSSSGGQGTYEQYF.

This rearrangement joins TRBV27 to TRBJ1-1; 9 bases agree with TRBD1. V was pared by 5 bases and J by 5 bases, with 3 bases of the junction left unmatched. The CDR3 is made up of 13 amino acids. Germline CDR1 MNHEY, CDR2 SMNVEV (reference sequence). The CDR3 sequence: CASSTTGGTEAFF. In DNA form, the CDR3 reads TGTGCCAGCAGTACGACAGGGGGGACTGAAGCTTTCTTT.

This chain's CDR3 is CASAGRSNQPQHF. The CDR3 region has the DNA TGTGCCAGCGCGGGTCGGAGCAATCAGCCCCAGCATTTT. The chain has TRBV2 and TRBJ1-5; D unclear. Per germline, CDR1 SNHLY and CDR2 FYNNEI. Trimming cost V 8 bases and J 1 base, with 9 bases left between them. There are 13 residues in the CDR3. Full variable domain (missing parts from reference TRBV2 and TRBJ1-5): EPEVTQTPSHQVTQMGQEVILRCVPISNHLYFYWYRQILGQKVEFLVSFYNNEISEKSEIFDDQFSVERPDGSNFTLKIRSTKLEDSAMYFCASAGRSNQPQHFGDGTRLSIL.

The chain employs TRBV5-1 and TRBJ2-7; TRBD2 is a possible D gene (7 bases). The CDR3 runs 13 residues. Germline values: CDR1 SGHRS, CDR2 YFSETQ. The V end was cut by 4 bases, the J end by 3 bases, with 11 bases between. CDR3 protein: CASSRGGDYEQYF. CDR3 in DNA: TGCGCCAGCAGCCGAGGGGGGGACTACGAGCAGTACTTC.

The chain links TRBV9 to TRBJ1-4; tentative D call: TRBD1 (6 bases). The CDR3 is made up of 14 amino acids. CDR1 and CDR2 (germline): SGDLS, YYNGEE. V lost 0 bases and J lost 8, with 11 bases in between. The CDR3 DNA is TGTGCCAGCAGCGTAGCCCAGGGGAACGAAAAACTGTTTTTT. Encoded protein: CASSVAQGNEKLFF.